This T cell receptor (beta chain) comes out of a study of blood T cells in healthy people across ages. Between the trimmed V and J ends, which lost 7 bases and 6 bases, there was a span of 15 bases. This CDR3 comprises 13 residues. The germline CDR1 and CDR2 sequences are ENHRY and SYGVKD. A J-beta primer mix and a sample-barcoded 5' primer were used in a second PCR of about 6 to 12 cycles. TCRdb processed the 5' RACE reads anew with MiXCR; each CDR3 protein has one entry. Of about a million distinct CDR3 sequences detected, more than 30% appear once; the ten largest clones hold over 10%. The clonotype was recovered from a man aged 18-30 years in good health. V is TRBV10-3 and J is TRBJ1-1; D call uncertain. Sequencing input: blood. CDR3 nucleotide sequence: TGTGCCATCAAAAAGGAGGGTATGGCTGAAGCTTTCTTT. Its protein product is CAIKKEGMAEAFF.